This TCR beta chain was observed in a study of cytomegalovirus exposure and HLA in healthy donors. Study summary: Of all 360 or so donors who were genotyped, under 90% belonged to the Caucasian-associated ancestry cluster. Study results and limitations: The later analysis indicated that the majority of CMV-associated TCR beta chains appeared HLA-restricted. Later on, an analysis found that several of the most significant clusters appeared to be linked to common viral pathogens, which included parvovirus B19. A later analysis reportedly identified an Asian-associated ancestry cluster as carrying fewer N-insertions than the 666-donor mean.

With respect to this clone: The antigen is undetermined.

Primers included in the PCR were 60 Vbeta and 13 Jbeta primers. Libraries were prepared by immunoSEQ multiplex PCR; TCRdb keeps only in-frame clonotypes and omits some of them. The profile shows some 120,000 clones, around 76% of them singletons. Trimming took 3 bases from V and 1 from J; bases not matched to a gene: 9. The CDR3 has 18 residues. Germline V gene sequence: CDR1 LNHNV, CDR2 YYDKDF (reference sequence). The receptor was isolated from a woman aged 60-75 years in good health and CMV-seropositive. The sequenced material came from PBMCs. This chain uses TRBV15 with TRBJ2-6; TRBD2 agrees at 7 bases. This chain's CDR3 is CATSRVRGEASGANVLTF. The CDR3 coding sequence is TGTGCCACCAGCAGGGTCCGGGGGGAGGCGTCTGGGGCCAACGTCCTGACTTTC.